This is a list of T cell receptor beta chains from one sample in a study of post-analysis software for immune sequencing data. TCRdb re-called the PCR reads through MiXCR, storing one row per CDR3 protein. The repertoire has about 760,000 distinct CDR3 sequences, approximately 30% of them found once; the top ten carry around 0.56%. Sequencing was done on a sample of blood. The receptor source for this set is a girl between 5 and 17 years old with multiple sclerosis. CDR3s include the opening cysteine and the closing phenylalanine or tryptophan. A D gene is named only where the DNA matches it firmly. The size of a clone is reported for some rows only, either as once, few or many, or as a class for expanded clones.

CDR3 DNA: TGTGCCAGCAGTCCCAAGGGACTAGCGGTGATCTACGAGCAGTACTTC
CDR3 protein: CASSPKGLAVIYEQYF
D gene: TRBD2
clone size: many
J gene: TRBJ2-7
V gene: TRBV27

CDR3 DNA: TGTGCCAGCAGCCCGACTACACGGGGACCCTACGAGCAGTACTTC
CDR3 protein: CASSPTTRGPYEQYF
D gene: -
clone size: -
J gene: TRBJ2-7
V gene: TRBV27

CDR3 DNA: TGTGCCAGCATTTCGGGAAGCACAGATACGCAGTATTTT
CDR3 protein: CASISGSTDTQYF
D gene: -
clone size: few
J gene: TRBJ2-3
V gene: TRBV7-2

CDR3 DNA: TGTGCCAGCTCGCTCCGCCCCGGGACGGAAAATAATCAGCCCCAGCATTTT
CDR3 protein: CASSLRPGTENNQPQHF
D gene: -
clone size: -
J gene: TRBJ1-5
V gene: TRBV18

CDR3 DNA: TGTGCCAGCAGCCCCGGACAGGGACTTAATTCACCCCTCCACTTT
CDR3 protein: CASSPGQGLNSPLHF
D gene: TRBD1
clone size: many
J gene: TRBJ1-6
V gene: TRBV2

CDR3 DNA: TGTGCCAGTAGTAGGGGACTAGCGGGCCACAATGAGCAGTTCTTC
CDR3 protein: CASSRGLAGHNEQFF
D gene: TRBD2
clone size: -
J gene: TRBJ2-1
V gene: TRBV19

CDR3 DNA: TGTGCCAGCAGTCCTACACCCGGACGGCTCTATGGCTACACCTTC
CDR3 protein: CASSPTPGRLYGYTF
D gene: -
clone size: -
J gene: TRBJ1-2
V gene: TRBV6-6

CDR3 DNA: TGTGCCAGCAGCCCAGGGGGGTTGGACGGAACCTATGGCTACACCTTC
CDR3 protein: CASSPGGLDGTYGYTF
D gene: TRBD1
clone size: many
J gene: TRBJ1-2
V gene: TRBV12-3/TRBV12-4

CDR3 DNA: TGTGCCAGCAGTGAACTTGCAGGTCCTAATTCACCCCTCCACTTT
CDR3 protein: CASSELAGPNSPLHF
D gene: -
clone size: few
J gene: TRBJ1-6
V gene: TRBV2

CDR3 DNA: TGTGCCAGCAGTTTAGCTCCCGTCGGTCCTACCTACGAGCAGTACTTC
CDR3 protein: CASSLAPVGPTYEQYF
D gene: -
clone size: -
J gene: TRBJ2-7
V gene: TRBV7-8

CDR3 DNA: TGCAGCGTCAGGGCCGGGGAGGGGACCCAGTACTTC
CDR3 protein: CSVRAGEGTQYF
D gene: TRBD2
clone size: -
J gene: TRBJ2-5
V gene: TRBV29-1

CDR3 DNA: TGTGCCAGCAGCCGGGACAGGGGATTAGTCGACACTGAAGCTTTCTTT
CDR3 protein: CASSRDRGLVDTEAFF
D gene: TRBD1
clone size: -
J gene: TRBJ1-1
V gene: TRBV7-8

CDR3 DNA: TGTGCCGAGCAGAGTGCAACTAATGAAAAACTGTTTTTT
CDR3 protein: CAEQSATNEKLFF
D gene: -
clone size: few
J gene: TRBJ1-4
V gene: TRBV28

CDR3 DNA: TGCAGCGTTTCCAGGGGGCGCGGATCCTGCGAGCAGTACTTC
CDR3 protein: CSVSRGRGSCEQYF
D gene: TRBD1
clone size: -
J gene: TRBJ2-7
V gene: TRBV29-1

CDR3 DNA: TGCGCCAGCAGCCATCCCCGGGACAGAAGTTCCTCTGAAGCTTTCTTT
CDR3 protein: CASSHPRDRSSSEAFF
D gene: TRBD1
clone size: -
J gene: TRBJ1-1
V gene: TRBV4-1

CDR3 DNA: TGTGCCAGCAGTGATGGAACAGGGTGGGGCCAAGAGACCCAGTACTTC
CDR3 protein: CASSDGTGWGQETQYF
D gene: -
clone size: -
J gene: TRBJ2-5
V gene: TRBV6-1

CDR3 DNA: TGTGCCAGCAGAGGACAGGGAAATAGCGGGAGCAGTGGTTACAATGAGCAGTTCTTC
CDR3 protein: CASRGQGNSGSSGYNEQFF
D gene: -
clone size: many
J gene: TRBJ2-1
V gene: TRBV6-1

CDR3 DNA: TGCAGTGCTAGGCGGGGGGGCTATGGGAATGAGCAGTTCTTC
CDR3 protein: CSARRGGYGNEQFF
D gene: TRBD2
clone size: -
J gene: TRBJ2-1
V gene: TRBV20-1

CDR3 DNA: TGTGCCAGCAGGCCCACAGGGGAGAGGGGCTATGGCTACACCTTC
CDR3 protein: CASRPTGERGYGYTF
D gene: TRBD1
clone size: -
J gene: TRBJ1-2
V gene: TRBV12-3/TRBV12-4

CDR3 DNA: TGTGCCACTTCCGGGACAGGGATTTACAATGAGCAGTTCTTC
CDR3 protein: CATSGTGIYNEQFF
D gene: TRBD1
clone size: once
J gene: TRBJ2-1
V gene: TRBV6-6

CDR3 DNA: TGTGCCAGTATCGCCCGGGGTATGTTTTTT
CDR3 protein: CASIARGMFF
D gene: -
clone size: -
J gene: TRBJ1-4
V gene: TRBV7-4

CDR3 DNA: TGTGCCAGCAGCTTAGTAGCGGGAGATTACAATGAGCAGTACTTC
CDR3 protein: CASSLVAGDYNEQYF
D gene: TRBD2
clone size: -
J gene: TRBJ2-5
V gene: TRBV7-2

CDR3 DNA: TGCGCCAGCAGTCTTCCGGCTAGCGGGAGCTACAATGAGCAGTTCTTC
CDR3 protein: CASSLPASGSYNEQFF
D gene: TRBD2
clone size: few
J gene: TRBJ2-1
V gene: TRBV5-1

CDR3 DNA: TGTGCCAGCAGTGACCAGGGGGCGGCAGATACGCAGTATTTT
CDR3 protein: CASSDQGAADTQYF
D gene: TRBD1
clone size: -
J gene: TRBJ2-3
V gene: TRBV25-1

CDR3 DNA: TGTGCTAAAACTAACACTGAAGCTTTCTTT
CDR3 protein: CAKTNTEAFF
D gene: -
clone size: -
J gene: TRBJ1-1
V gene: TRBV12-5

CDR3 DNA: TGCAGTGCCCAGTGGTACATCGAGACCCAGTACTTC
CDR3 protein: CSAQWYIETQYF
D gene: -
clone size: -
J gene: TRBJ2-5
V gene: TRBV20-1

CDR3 DNA: TGTGCCAGTAGTATAGCTGGGCTAGCGGCCCCTTTGTACTTC
CDR3 protein: CASSIAGLAAPLYF
D gene: TRBD2
clone size: -
J gene: TRBJ2-4
V gene: TRBV19

CDR3 DNA: TGCGTCAGCAGCTTGGACCAGAATGAAAAACTGTTTTTT
CDR3 protein: CVSSLDQNEKLFF
D gene: -
clone size: few
J gene: TRBJ1-4
V gene: TRBV5-1